The count of the clone carrying this T cell receptor beta chain is one. Its target is not known. CDR1 is SEHNR, CDR2 FQNEAQ, per germline (reference sequence). The ends were cut back, 4 bases at V and 10 bases at J, with 17 bases in the middle. The CDR3 runs 14 residues. This entry belongs to a study of OX40 agonist ivuxolimab in advanced cancers. The study, taken as a whole, reports: CD4+ and CD8+ T cells in blood underwent clonal expansion by week 6 at 0.1 to 3.0 mg/kg.

Method: immunoSEQ multiplex PCR; TCRdb's copy keeps in-frame clones and lacks some. The table has about 63,000 clones, around nine tenths seen once. The TCR sequence derives from an adult with an advanced solid tumor such as melanoma, head and neck, liver or kidney cancer. The material was CD4+ or CD8+ T cells sorted from blood, obtained in a trial of the OX40 agonist ivuxolimab. J is TRBJ2-1 and V is TRBV7-9; D may be TRBD2 (7 bases). The CDR3 is CASSSSRGRQEQFF. In nucleotides, the CDR3 is TGTGCCAGCAGCTCCTCGCGGGGGCGGCAGGAGCAGTTCTTC.